One and the same sample provided the 4 T cell receptor beta chains below, sequenced in a study of blood T cells in healthy people across ages. Primers used in a second PCR of roughly 7 to 12 cycles were a sample-barcoded 5' primer and a J-beta primer mix. TCRdb recomputed calls from the 5' RACE reads with MiXCR, one row per CDR3 protein. The table shows 1.8 million or so distinct CDR3 sequences, with roughly 43% occurring only once. Sample: blood. The source of these receptors is a human donor in good health.

This clonotype turned up a few times. The chain has TRBV29-1 and TRBJ2-1; D gene ambiguous. The germline CDR1 and CDR2 sequences are SQVTM and ANQGSEA. With 4 bases removed from V and 6 bases from J, the gap between germline ends came to 7 bases. The CDR3 length is 11 residues. In nucleotides, the CDR3 is TGCAGCGTTGGAAGTGGCAATGAGCAGTTCTTC. It translates to CSVGSGNEQFF.

CDR3 sequence (DNA): TGCGCCAGCAGCCAAGTTTACCTGACAGGGACCGACTACGAGCAGTACTTC. This gives the protein CASSQVYLTGTDYEQYF. The V and J genes are TRBV4-1 and TRBJ2-5, with 7 bases aligning to TRBD1. The DNA end lines up better with TRBJ2-7; the J call may be wrong. Germline V gene sequence: CDR1 MGHRA, CDR2 YSYEKL. CDR3 size: 17 residues.

On this clonotype: A much larger clone is a single base away; this may be a read error. The chain uses TRBV29-1 and TRBJ2-3; TRBD2 agrees at 11 bases. Germline V gives CDR1 SQVTM, CDR2 ANQGSEA. The CDR3 has 14 residues. CDR3 sequence: CSVWGLAVSDAQYF. CDR3 DNA: TGCAGCGTATGGGGACTAGCGGTCTCAGATGCGCAGTATTTT.

This clonotype turned up a few times. The rearrangement links TRBV10-3 to TRBJ2-1; D remains ambiguous. The CDR3 has 11 residues. Germline-derived CDR1 and CDR2 are ENHRY and SYGVKD. The V end lost 2 bases, the J end lost 8 bases, and 4 bases lay between the germline ends. DNA for the CDR3: TGTGCCATCAGTGAGGGTGATGAGCAGTTCTTC. Its protein is CAISEGDEQFF.